One and the same sample provided the 16 T cell receptor beta chains below, sequenced in a study of T-cell memory formation after mild COVID-19. MiXCR, run by TCRdb on the 5' RACE reads, gives a single entry per CDR3 protein. The data show 300,000 to 400,000 distinct CDR3 sequences, 13% seen once. Source material: PBMCs or a T cell subset sorted from them (not recorded which). The source of these receptors is a man younger than 35 who had mild COVID-19 (a few samples of this study predate the infection). Cell type and time point are not known.

The chain carries TRBV7-3 and TRBJ2-2; no definite D call. V was clipped by 5 bases and J by 8 bases, with 15 bases between them. The CDR3 runs to 14 residues. Germline CDR1 is SGHTA and CDR2 is FQGTGA. The CDR3 here is CASSSPSTLGELFF. DNA of the CDR3: TGTGCCAGCAGCAGCCCCAGCACACTAGGGGAGCTGTTTTTT. The whole variable domain, remainder taken from reference TRBV7-3 and TRBJ2-2, is GAGVSQTPSNKVTEKGKYVELRCDPISGHTALYWYRQSLGQGPEFLIYFQGTGAADDSGLPNDRFFAVRPEGSVSTLKIQRTERGDSAVYLCASSSPSTLGELFFGEGSRLTVL.

This clonotype was detected only a few times. The chain recombines TRBV6-5 with TRBJ2-3; D is tentatively TRBD1 or TRBD2 (5 bases each). The V end lost 2 bases, the J end lost 4 bases, and 16 bases lay between the germline ends. This CDR3 spans 16 amino acids. The germline CDR1 and CDR2 sequences are MNHEY and SVGAGI. The CDR3 nucleotides read TGTGCCAGCAGTTACGGGACCGAAGGATCGTCAGATACGCAGTATTTT. Translation: CASSYGTEGSSDTQYF.

The chain carries TRBV12-3 or TRBV12-4 and TRBJ2-1; D uncertain. The CDR3 has 13 residues. Trimming took 6 bases from V and 4 from J, leaving 10 bases between them. The CDR3 region is CASRSGTYNEQFF. Written as DNA, the CDR3 is TGTGCCAGCAGGTCAGGAACTTACAATGAGCAGTTCTTC.

The chain employs TRBV30 and TRBJ2-1; TRBD2 matches 7 bases. The CDR3 sequence is 13 residues long. Germline assignment: CDR1 GTSNPN and CDR2 SVGIG (reference sequence). J gave up 5 bases and V 4 bases, and 5 bases lay outside the gene matches. The CDR3 nucleotides read TGTGCCTGGACGTTGGGGGGGGACAATGAGCAGTTCTTC. Its protein product is CAWTLGGDNEQFF.

This sequence joins TRBV20-1 and TRBJ1-6; 8 bases map to TRBD1. The CDR3 runs to 15 residues. CDR1 and CDR2 (germline): DFQATT, SNEGSKA (reference sequence). With 4 bases clipped from V and 7 bases from J, the junction kept 9 bases outside the gene matches. CDR3 DNA sequence: TGCAGTGCTACCGAGAGGACAGGGAGAAATTCACCCCTCCACTTT. Protein product: CSATERTGRNSPLHF.

This clonotype was seen only a few times. The rearrangement uses TRBV20-1 and TRBJ2-1; D uncertain. V lost 5 bases, J lost 6 bases, and 11 bases lay in between. The CDR3 sequence is 12 residues long. Germline values: CDR1 DFQATT, CDR2 SNEGSKA (reference sequence). The DNA for the CDR3 is TGCAGTGCTCAGTCAGTGGTCAATGAGCAGTTCTTC. Amino acids: CSAQSVVNEQFF.

The chain is built from TRBV5-1 and TRBJ1-2; possible D gene TRBD1, 5 bases. CDR3 size: 14 residues. The germline CDR1 and CDR2 sequences are SGHRS and YFSETQ. Trimming took 1 base from V and 3 from J, leaving 10 bases between them. The CDR3 loop is CASSLSGFDYGYTF. The CDR3 coding sequence is TGCGCCAGCAGCTTGTCAGGGTTCGACTATGGCTACACCTTC. The variable domain in full, completed from reference TRBV5-1 and TRBJ1-2, reads KAGVTQTPRYLIKTRGQQVTLSCSPISGHRSVSWYQQTPGQGLQFLFEYFSETQRNKGNFPGRFSGRQFSNSRSEMNVSTLELGDSALYLCASSLSGFDYGYTFGSGTRLTVV.

This clonotype was found a few times. This chain links TRBV7-8 with TRBJ1-1; 7 bases align to TRBD1. This CDR3 region has 13 residues. V lost 8 bases, J lost 5 bases, and 8 bases stayed unmatched. CDR1 is SGHVS and CDR2 is FQNEAQ in the germline V gene. The CDR3 is CASGNRGRTEAFF. DNA of the CDR3: TGTGCCAGCGGGAACAGGGGCCGGACTGAAGCTTTCTTT.

V and J are TRBV7-3 and TRBJ2-3; 10 bases are a match to TRBD1. V dropped 8 bases and J dropped 6; count of bases not matched to a gene: 5. The germline V gene has CDR1 SGHTA and CDR2 FQGTGA. CDR3 length equals 13 residues. CDR3: CASGGQGGDTQYF. The DNA of the CDR3 is TGTGCCAGCGGAGGACAGGGGGGTGATACGCAGTATTTT. The entire variable domain, with the rest obtained from reference TRBV7-3 and TRBJ2-3, is as follows: GAGVSQTPSNKVTEKGKYVELRCDPISGHTALYWYRQSLGQGPEFLIYFQGTGAADDSGLPNDRFFAVRPEGSVSTLKIQRTERGDSAVYLCASGGQGGDTQYFGPGTRLTVL.

The chain employs TRBV11-2 and TRBJ1-2, with TRBD1 as a possible D gene (5 bases). V was clipped by 3 bases and J by 6 bases, with 14 bases between them. CDR1 SGHAT and CDR2 FQNNGV come from the germline V gene. The CDR3 spans 14 residues. CDR3 amino acids: CASSLPPGANGYTF. DNA of the CDR3: TGTGCCAGCAGCTTGCCCCCCGGGGCGAATGGCTACACCTTC. Using reference TRBV11-2 and TRBJ1-2 for the parts outside the CDR3, the full variable domain is EAGVAQSPRYKIIEKRQSVAFWCNPISGHATLYWYQQILGQGPKLLIQFQNNGVVDDSQLPKDRFSAERLKGVDSTLKIQPAKLEDSAVYLCASSLPPGANGYTFGSGTRLTVV.

The chain combines TRBV3-1 with TRBJ1-1, with D unresolved. Per the germline V gene, CDR1 is LGHDT and CDR2 is YNNKEL (reference sequence). There are 17 residues in the CDR3. The V and J ends lost 0 bases and 4 bases respectively, with 18 bases between them. This CDR3 reads CASSQEEPDPRPTEAFF. DNA of the CDR3: TGTGCCAGCAGCCAAGAGGAACCGGACCCCAGACCCACTGAAGCTTTCTTT.

The chain couples TRBV7-9 to TRBJ2-1, with TRBD2 matching over 14 bases. CDR3 length equals 14 residues. In germline, CDR1 is SEHNR, CDR2 FQNEAQ (reference sequence). Trimming cost V 11 bases and J 8 bases; bases outside gene matches: 8. CDR3 DNA: TGTGCCTCCCTGACTAGCGGGGGGGCCCATGAGCAGTTCTTC. This codes for CASLTSGGAHEQFF.

The chain carries TRBV12-3 or TRBV12-4 and TRBJ2-3; D unresolved. The CDR3 runs to 14 residues. V was cut by 3 bases and J by 4 bases, with 11 bases left in between. The chain's CDR3 is CASSFHPRADTQYF. The CDR3 bases are TGTGCCAGCAGTTTCCACCCTAGGGCAGATACGCAGTATTTT.

There are a few counts of this clonotype. The chain is built from TRBV6-5 and TRBJ1-2, with TRBD1 identical over 8 bases. Germline loops: CDR1 MNHEY, CDR2 SVGAGI. This CDR3 spans 13 amino acids. V gave up 6 bases and J gave up 8 bases; unmatched junction bases: 8. The CDR3 reads CASSPTGARGYTF. For the CDR3, the DNA is TGTGCCAGCAGCCCGACAGGGGCTAGAGGCTACACCTTC.

This clonotype was found many times. This chain connects TRBV2 to TRBJ2-4; TRBD1 might be the D (6 bases). Germline V lookup: CDR1 SNHLY, CDR2 FYNNEI. V was clipped by 3 bases and J by 6 bases, with 6 bases between them. The CDR3 has 12 residues. Written as DNA, the CDR3 is TGTGCCAGCAGTGAGGACAGAAACATTCAGTACTTC. Translated: CASSEDRNIQYF.

There are a few counts of this clonotype. The chain links TRBV20-1 to TRBJ2-1, with D uncertain. Germline V gene data show CDR1 as DFQATT and CDR2 as SNEGSKA (reference sequence). Between the trimmed V and J ends, which lost 3 bases and 5 bases, there was a span of 5 bases. The CDR3 is 11 residues long. DNA of the CDR3: TGCAGTGCTAGGGCGAACAATGAGCAGTTCTTC. The encoded protein is CSARANNEQFF.